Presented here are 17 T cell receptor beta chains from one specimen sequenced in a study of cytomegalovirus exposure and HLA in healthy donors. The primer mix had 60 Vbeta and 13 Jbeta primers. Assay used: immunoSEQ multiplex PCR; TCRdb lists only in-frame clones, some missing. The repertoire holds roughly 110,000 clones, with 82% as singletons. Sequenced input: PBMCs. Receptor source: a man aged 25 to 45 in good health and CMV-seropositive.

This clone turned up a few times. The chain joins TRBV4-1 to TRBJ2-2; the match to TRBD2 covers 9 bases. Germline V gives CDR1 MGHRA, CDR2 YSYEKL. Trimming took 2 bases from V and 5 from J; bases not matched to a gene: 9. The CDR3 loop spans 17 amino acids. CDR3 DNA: TGCGCCAGCAGCCAACGCAGCGGGGGGCCCGCTACCGGGGAGCTGTTTTTT. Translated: CASSQRSGGPATGELFF.

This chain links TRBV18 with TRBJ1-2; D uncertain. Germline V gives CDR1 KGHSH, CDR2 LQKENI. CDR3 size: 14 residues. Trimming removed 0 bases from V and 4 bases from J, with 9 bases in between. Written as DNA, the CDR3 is TGTGCCAGCTCACCACCGGAAGGAGCCTATGGCTACACCTTC. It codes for CASSPPEGAYGYTF.

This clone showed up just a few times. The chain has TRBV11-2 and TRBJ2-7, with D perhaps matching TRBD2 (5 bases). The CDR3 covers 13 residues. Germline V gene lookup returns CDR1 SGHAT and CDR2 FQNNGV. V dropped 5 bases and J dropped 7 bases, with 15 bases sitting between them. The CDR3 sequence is CASSRWEILEQYF. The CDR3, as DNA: TGTGCCAGCAGCCGCTGGGAGATCCTGGAGCAGTACTTC.

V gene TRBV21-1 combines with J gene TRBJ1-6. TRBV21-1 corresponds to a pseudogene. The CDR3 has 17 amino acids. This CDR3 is CASSKPVGGSYNSPLHF. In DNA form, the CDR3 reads TGTGCCAGCAGCAAACCCGTGGGGGGCTCCTATAATTCACCCCTCCACTTT.

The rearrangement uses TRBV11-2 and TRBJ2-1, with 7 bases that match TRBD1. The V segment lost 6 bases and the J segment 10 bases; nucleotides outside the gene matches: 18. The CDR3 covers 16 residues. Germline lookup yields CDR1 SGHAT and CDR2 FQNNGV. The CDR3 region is CASRGSWQGVFGEQFF. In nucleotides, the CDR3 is TGTGCCAGCAGGGGCTCCTGGCAGGGGGTATTCGGCGAGCAGTTCTTC.

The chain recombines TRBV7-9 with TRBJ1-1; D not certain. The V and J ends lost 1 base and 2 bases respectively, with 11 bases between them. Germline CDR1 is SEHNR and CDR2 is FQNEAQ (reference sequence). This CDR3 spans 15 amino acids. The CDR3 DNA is TGTGCCAGCAGCTTAGTCGGAGTAGCAAACACTGAAGCTTTCTTT. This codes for CASSLVGVANTEAFF.

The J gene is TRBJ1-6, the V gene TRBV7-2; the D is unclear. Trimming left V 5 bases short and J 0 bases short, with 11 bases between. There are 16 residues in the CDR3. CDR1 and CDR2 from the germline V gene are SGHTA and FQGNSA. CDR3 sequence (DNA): TGTGCCAGCAGCCACCCGGGGAGCTCCTATAATTCACCCCTCCACTTT. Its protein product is CASSHPGSSYNSPLHF.

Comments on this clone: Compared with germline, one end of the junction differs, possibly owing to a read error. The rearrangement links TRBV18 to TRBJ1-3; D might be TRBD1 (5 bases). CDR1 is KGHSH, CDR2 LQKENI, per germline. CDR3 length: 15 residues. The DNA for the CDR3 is TGTGCCAGCTCACCTGAGCAGGGATACGGAATCACCATATATTTT. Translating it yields CASSPEQGYGITIYF. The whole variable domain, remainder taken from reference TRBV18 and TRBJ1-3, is NAGVMQNPRHLVRRRGQEARLRCSPMKGHSHVYWYRQLPEEGLKFMVYLQKENIIDESGMPKERFSAEFPKEGPSILRIQQVVRGDSAAYFCASSPEQGYGITIYFGEGSWLTVV.

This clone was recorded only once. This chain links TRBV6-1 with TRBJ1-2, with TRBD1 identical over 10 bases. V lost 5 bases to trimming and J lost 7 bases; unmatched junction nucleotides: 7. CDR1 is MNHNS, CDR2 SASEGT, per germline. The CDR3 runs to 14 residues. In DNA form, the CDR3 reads TGTGCCAGCAGTCCGGGGACAGGGGTTTTTGGCTACACCTTC. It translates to CASSPGTGVFGYTF.

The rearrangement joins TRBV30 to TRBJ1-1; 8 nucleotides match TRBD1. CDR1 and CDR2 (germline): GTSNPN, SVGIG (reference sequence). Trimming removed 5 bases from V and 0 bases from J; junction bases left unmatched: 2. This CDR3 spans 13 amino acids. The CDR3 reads CAWDRGMNTEAFF. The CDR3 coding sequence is TGTGCCTGGGACAGGGGCATGAACACTGAAGCTTTCTTT.

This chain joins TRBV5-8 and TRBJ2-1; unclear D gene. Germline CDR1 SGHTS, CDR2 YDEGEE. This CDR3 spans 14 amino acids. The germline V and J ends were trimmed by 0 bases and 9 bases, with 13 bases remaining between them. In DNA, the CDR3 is TGTGCCAGCAGCTTGGTTGGCACCAACAGTGAGCAGTTCTTC. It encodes CASSLVGTNSEQFF.

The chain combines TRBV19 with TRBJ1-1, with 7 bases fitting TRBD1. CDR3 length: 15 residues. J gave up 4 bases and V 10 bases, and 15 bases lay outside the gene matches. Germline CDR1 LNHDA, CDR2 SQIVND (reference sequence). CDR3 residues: CATSISPTGVTEAFF. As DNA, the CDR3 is TGTGCCACGTCCATCTCCCCTACAGGGGTCACTGAAGCTTTCTTT. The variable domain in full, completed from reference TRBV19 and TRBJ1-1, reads DGGITQSPKYLFRKEGQNVTLSCEQNLNHDAMYWYRQDPGQGLRLIYYSQIVNDFQKGDIAEGYSVSREKKESFPLTVTSAQKNPTAFYLCATSISPTGVTEAFFGQGTRLTVV.

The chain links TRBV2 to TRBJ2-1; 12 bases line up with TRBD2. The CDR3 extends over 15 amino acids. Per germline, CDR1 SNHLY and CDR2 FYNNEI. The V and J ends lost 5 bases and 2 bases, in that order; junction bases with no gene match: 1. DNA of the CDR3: TGTGCCAGCAGTCTAGCGGGGGGGCCCTACAATGAGCAGTTCTTC. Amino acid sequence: CASSLAGGPYNEQFF.

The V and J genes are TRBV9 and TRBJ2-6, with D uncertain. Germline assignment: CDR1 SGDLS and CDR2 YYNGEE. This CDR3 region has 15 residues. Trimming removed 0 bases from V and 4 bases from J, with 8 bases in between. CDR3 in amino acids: CASSVGGRGANVLTF. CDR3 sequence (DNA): TGTGCCAGCAGCGTAGGAGGCCGAGGGGCCAACGTCCTGACTTTC. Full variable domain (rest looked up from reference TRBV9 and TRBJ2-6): DSGVTQTPKHLITATGQRVTLRCSPRSGDLSVYWYQQSLDQGLQFLIQYYNGEERAKGNILERFSAQQFPDLHSELNLSSLELGDSALYFCASSVGGRGANVLTFGAGSRLTVL.

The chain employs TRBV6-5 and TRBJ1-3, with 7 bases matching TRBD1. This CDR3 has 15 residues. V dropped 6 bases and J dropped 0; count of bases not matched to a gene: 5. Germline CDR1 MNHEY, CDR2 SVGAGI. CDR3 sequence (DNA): TGTGCCAGCAGACGGACAGGAAGCTCTGGAAACACCATATATTTT. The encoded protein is CASRRTGSSGNTIYF.

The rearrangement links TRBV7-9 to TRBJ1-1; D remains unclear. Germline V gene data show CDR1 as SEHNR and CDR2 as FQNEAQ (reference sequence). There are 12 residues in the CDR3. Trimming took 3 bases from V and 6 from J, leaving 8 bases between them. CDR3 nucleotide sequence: TGTGCCAGCAGCTTCTTTGGAGCTGAAGCTTTCTTT. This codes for CASSFFGAEAFF.

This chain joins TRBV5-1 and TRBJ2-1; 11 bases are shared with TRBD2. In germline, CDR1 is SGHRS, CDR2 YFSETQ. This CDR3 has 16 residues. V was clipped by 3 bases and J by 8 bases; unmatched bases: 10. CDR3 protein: CASSSLTSGTGYEQFF. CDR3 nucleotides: TGCGCCAGCAGCTCCCTGACTAGCGGGACTGGGTATGAGCAGTTCTTC.